The 17 T cell receptor beta chains reported below all come from one sample, sequenced in a study of lung T cells in sarcoidosis with Löfgren's syndrome. TCRdb used MiXCR to reprocess the reads, holding one entry per CDR3 protein. The table has about 63,000 distinct CDR3 sequences, 21% seen once. The sequenced sample consisted of CD4+ T cells from PBMCs. Every receptor here comes from a human donor with sarcoidosis (Löfgren's syndrome or another form), or a control subject (not recorded which).

This clonotype was found many times. The chain is built from TRBV6-1 and TRBJ2-1, with 7 bases identical to TRBD2. The germline V gene has CDR1 MNHNS and CDR2 SASEGT. This CDR3 region has 14 residues. Trimming took 7 bases from V and 9 from J; bases not matched to a gene: 12. The CDR3 DNA reads as TGTGCCAGCATGGCGCGGGAGAGAAGAGGTGAGCAGTTCTTC. It specifies CASMARERRGEQFF.

This clonotype showed up just a few times. The chain combines TRBV2 with TRBJ2-7; 14 nucleotides line up with TRBD2. With V trimmed by 7 bases and J by 3 bases, 5 bases remained unmatched. Germline CDR1 is SNHLY and CDR2 is FYNNEI. This CDR3 has 15 residues. CDR3 protein: CASNGLAGGGYEQYF. CDR3 DNA sequence: TGTGCCAGCAATGGACTAGCGGGAGGTGGCTACGAGCAGTACTTC.

This sequence joins TRBV5-4 and TRBJ1-1; D remains unclear. Germline CDR1 reads SGHNT; CDR2 reads YYREEE (reference sequence). The length of the CDR3 is 15 residues. The V gene lost 0 bases and the J gene lost 0 bases, with 9 bases spanning the gap. The CDR3 protein is CASSLGPELNTEAFF. DNA of the CDR3: TGTGCCAGCAGCTTGGGGCCCGAATTGAACACTGAAGCTTTCTTT.

At least ten counts were recorded for this clonotype. The V gene is TRBV20-1, the J gene TRBJ1-5; no firm D call. The CDR3 loop spans 14 amino acids. Germline loops: CDR1 DFQATT, CDR2 SNEGSKA (reference sequence). The germline V and J ends were trimmed by 4 bases and 7 bases, with 17 bases remaining between them. CDR3 coding DNA: TGCAGTGCTACCTTGACGGGAGGGAACCAGCCCCAGCATTTT. Translating gives CSATLTGGNQPQHF.

As regards this clonotype: A much larger clone differs from this one at a single base, so this may be a read error. This chain links TRBV2 with TRBJ2-3; TRBD2 agrees at 12 bases. The J segment lost 4 bases and the V segment lost 4 bases, leaving 9 bases of the junction unmatched. Germline V gene sequence: CDR1 SNHLY, CDR2 FYNNEI. The CDR3 is 17 amino acids. CDR3 in DNA: TGTGCCAGCAGTGGAATCGTTTGGACTAGCGGGGCAGATACGCAGTATTTT. Encoded protein: CASSGIVWTSGADTQYF.

As regards this clonotype: A much bigger clone sits one base away, suggesting this may be a read error. The chain is built from TRBV2 and TRBJ1-1, with TRBD1 identical over 7 bases. Germline-derived CDR1 and CDR2 are SNHLY and FYNNEI. The CDR3 loop spans 13 amino acids. CDR3: CASTADRNAEAFF. The CDR3 DNA reads TGTGCCAGCACCGCGGACAGGAACGCTGAAGCTTTCTTT.

This clonotype has a handful of counts. V gene TRBV28 combines with J gene TRBJ1-2; D is perhaps TRBD1 (6 bases). The CDR3 extends over 13 amino acids. V lost 4 bases, J lost 4 bases, and 10 bases lay in between. Germline CDR1 MDHEN, CDR2 SYDVKM. The CDR3 region is CASSSGTTYGYTF. The CDR3 DNA follows: TGTGCCAGCAGTTCCGGGACAACCTATGGCTACACCTTC.

This clonotype was found many times. This sequence joins TRBV6-1 and TRBJ1-5, with D unclear. This CDR3 has 13 residues. V was pared by 4 bases and J by 5 bases, with 9 bases between. Germline-derived CDR1 and CDR2 are MNHNS and SASEGT. CDR3 sequence (DNA): TGTGCCAGCAGTGTCGGGTTGGATCAGCCCCAGCATTTT. The encoded protein is CASSVGLDQPQHF.

In its sample, this clonotype was seen many times. V and J are TRBV7-2 and TRBJ2-3, with 11 bases aligning to TRBD2. Germline CDR1 is SGHTA and CDR2 is FQGNSA. V lost 5 bases, J lost 4 bases, and 11 bases stayed unmatched. This CDR3 has 17 residues. The CDR3 here is CASSLGLAGGPADTQYF. The CDR3 DNA reads TGTGCCAGCAGCCTGGGTTTAGCGGGGGGGCCGGCAGATACGCAGTATTTT.

There are a few counts of this clonotype. This chain connects TRBV12-3 or TRBV12-4 to TRBJ2-7, with D maybe TRBD2 (6 bases). V dropped 0 bases and J dropped 2 bases, with 14 bases sitting between them. The CDR3 totals 16 residues. CDR3 sequence: CASSLARRGRAYEQYF. The CDR3 coding sequence is TGTGCCAGCAGTTTAGCGAGGAGGGGCAGGGCCTACGAGCAGTACTTC.

This clonotype turned up a few times. This rearrangement joins TRBV2 to TRBJ2-7; 10 bases fit TRBD2. The germline gives CDR1 SNHLY, CDR2 FYNNEI. The junction had 5 bases not matched to a gene; V was cut back by 6 bases and J by 3 bases. This CDR3 region has 14 residues. For the CDR3, the DNA is TGTGCCAGCAGCAGACTAGCGGGTGTCTACGAGCAGTACTTC. It yields the protein CASSRLAGVYEQYF.

In its sample, this clonotype was seen many times. V is TRBV18 and J is TRBJ2-3; the D gene is possibly TRBD2 (5 bases). Germline V gives CDR1 KGHSH, CDR2 LQKENI. The CDR3 consists of 15 residues. V dropped 2 bases and J dropped 2 bases, with 11 bases sitting between them. The CDR3 region is CASSPLLGNTDTQYF. For the CDR3, the DNA is TGTGCCAGCTCACCATTACTAGGGAACACAGATACGCAGTATTTT.

In its sample, this clonotype is medium-sized (0.01 to 0.1%). The gene calls are TRBV6-1 and TRBJ1-2; 7 nucleotides align to TRBD1. Unmatched junction bases numbered 2, after V lost 5 bases and J lost 5 bases. Looked up from germline, CDR1 is MNHNS and CDR2 is SASEGT. This CDR3 is 12 amino acids long. CDR3 residues: CASSQQGYGYTF. The CDR3 DNA sequence: TGTGCCAGCAGTCAACAGGGGTATGGCTACACCTTC.

As concerns this clonotype: At one end the junction does not follow the germline gene, possibly because of a read error. The chain joins TRBV4-2 to TRBJ1-3; D not certain. CDR1 and CDR2 (germline): LGHNA, YNFKEQ. The CDR3 is 15 residues long. CDR3 sequence: CASSQVGSSENTIYF. In nucleotides, the CDR3 is TGTGCCAGCAGCCAAGTCGGTTCCTCTGAAAACACCATATATTTT.

The V call is TRBV7-3, the J call TRBJ2-1; D remains ambiguous. Trimming stripped 5 bases from V and 8 bases from J, with 16 bases between. CDR1 and CDR2 (germline): SGHTA, FQGTGA. This CDR3 comprises 14 residues. In nucleotides, the CDR3 is TGTGCCAGCAGCCCTCTCCCTTTTAGACATGAGCAGTTCTTC. This encodes CASSPLPFRHEQFF.

The table lists this clonotype with many counts. This sequence joins TRBV28 and TRBJ2-3; 7 nucleotides agree with TRBD2. The CDR3 is 13 amino acids. Trimming removed 7 bases from V and 7 bases from J; junction bases left unmatched: 8. CDR1 is MDHEN, CDR2 SYDVKM, per germline. The DNA of the CDR3 is TGTGCCAGCACCATGGTCGGGGGGAATACGCAGTATTTT. This translates into CASTMVGGNTQYF.

This clonotype came up a few times. The chain joins TRBV13 to TRBJ1-1; no definite D call. This CDR3 spans 12 amino acids. Germline lookup yields CDR1 PRHDT and CDR2 FYEKMQ (reference sequence). The V and J ends lost 5 bases and 5 bases respectively, with 9 bases between them. The CDR3 protein is CASSRRKTEAFF. In nucleotides, the CDR3 is TGTGCCAGCAGCAGGAGGAAAACTGAAGCTTTCTTT.